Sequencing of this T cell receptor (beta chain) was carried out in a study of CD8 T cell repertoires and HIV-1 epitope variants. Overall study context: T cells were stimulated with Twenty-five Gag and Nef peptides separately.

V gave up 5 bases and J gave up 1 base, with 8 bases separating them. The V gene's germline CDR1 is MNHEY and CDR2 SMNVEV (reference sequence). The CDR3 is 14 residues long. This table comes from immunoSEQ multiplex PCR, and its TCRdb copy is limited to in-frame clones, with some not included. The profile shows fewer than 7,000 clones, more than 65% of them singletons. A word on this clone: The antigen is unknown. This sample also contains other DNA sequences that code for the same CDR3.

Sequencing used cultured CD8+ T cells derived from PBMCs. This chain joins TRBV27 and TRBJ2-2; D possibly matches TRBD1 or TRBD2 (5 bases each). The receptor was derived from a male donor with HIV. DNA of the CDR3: TGTGCCAGCAGTCCGGGACGGAACACCGGGGAGCTGTTTTTT. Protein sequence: CASSPGRNTGELFF.